These 16 T cell receptor beta chains share one sample of origin, sequenced in a study of T cell responses to AZD1222 COVID-19 vaccine. Sequencing was performed with immunoSEQ multiplex PCR; in TCRdb, only in-frame clones are kept and a portion is missing. The sample records about 120,000 clones, about 88% being singletons. The sequencing used peripheral blood, collected on day 0 of AZD1222 vaccination. The receptors shown here come from an adult in good health.

The V call is TRBV9, the J call TRBJ1-6; 10 bases line up with TRBD1. In germline, CDR1 is SGDLS, CDR2 YYNGEE. This CDR3 comprises 14 residues. Trimming removed 2 bases from V and 9 bases from J; junction bases left unmatched: 2. CDR3 in DNA: TGTGCCAGCAGCGTGGGACAGGGGAGTTCACCCCTCCACTTT. Its protein product is CASSVGQGSSPLHF.

This clone showed up just once. The V and J genes are TRBV6-5 and TRBJ2-2; D remains ambiguous. V was cut by 5 bases and J by 3 bases, with 10 bases left in between. There are 14 residues in the CDR3. Germline values: CDR1 MNHEY, CDR2 SVGAGI. CDR3 coding DNA: TGTGCCAGCAGTACGGGTTTCGACACCGGGGAGCTGTTTTTT. The encoded protein is CASSTGFDTGELFF.

In nucleotides, the CDR3 is TGTGCCAGCAGCTTACATAATGAGCAGTTCTTC. The encoded protein is CASSLHNEQFF. The chain combines TRBV11-3 with TRBJ2-1, with D unresolved. This CDR3 is 11 amino acids long. Germline CDR1 is SGHNT and CDR2 is YENEEA. V was pared by 2 bases and J by 7 bases, with 3 bases between.

This clone occurred once. The genes are TRBV3-1 (or the pseudogene TRBV3-2) and TRBJ1-4; D is unresolved. The CDR3 totals 16 residues. V lost 7 bases and J lost 8, with 23 bases in between. Germline CDR1 is LGHDT and CDR2 is YNNKEL (reference sequence). CDR3 in amino acids: CASTPQSGSPVEKLFF. The CDR3 DNA reads TGTGCCAGCACCCCGCAATCCGGGTCCCCGGTGGAAAAACTGTTTTTT.

The V and J genes are TRBV5-1 and TRBJ2-7; TRBD2 might be the D (5 bases). Germline-derived CDR1 and CDR2 are SGHRS and YFSETQ. Trimming took 1 base from V and 2 from J, leaving 16 bases between them. The CDR3 extends over 16 amino acids. The CDR3 DNA is TGCGCCAGCAGCTTGAAGGGTGGCAGCGGCGCCTACGAGCAGTACTTC. Amino acid sequence: CASSLKGGSGAYEQYF.

The chain has TRBV6-5 and TRBJ2-3; TRBD1 is a possible D gene (5 bases). The CDR3 consists of 15 residues. Germline CDR1 and CDR2: MNHEY and SVGAGI. V lost 2 bases and J 5 bases, leaving 14 bases between the germline ends. The CDR3 sequence is CASSYGAASGDTQYF. In DNA, the CDR3 is TGTGCCAGCAGTTACGGGGCCGCCTCAGGAGATACGCAGTATTTT.

The chain uses TRBV11-1 and TRBJ2-3; D ambiguous. Between the trimmed V and J ends, which lost 5 bases and 3 bases, there was a span of 18 bases. The CDR3 is made up of 16 amino acids. CDR1 and CDR2 from the germline V gene are SGHAT and FQDESV (reference sequence). CDR3 in DNA: TGTGCCAGCAGCCCAGAGGAGATACGGAGAACAGATACGCAGTATTTT. This codes for CASSPEEIRRTDTQYF.

CDR3 residues: CASSSTGSAQPQHF. CDR3 sequence (DNA): TGTGCCAGCAGCTCGACAGGATCCGCTCAGCCCCAGCATTTT. The gene calls are TRBV9 and TRBJ1-5; the D gene is possibly TRBD1 (6 bases). The CDR3 loop spans 14 amino acids. V lost 4 bases and J lost 6, with 14 bases in between. Germline-derived CDR1 and CDR2 are SGDLS and YYNGEE.

The genes are TRBV30 and TRBJ1-4; 11 bases match TRBD1. V trimming: 1 base; J trimming: 8 bases; junction bases outside the gene matches: 3. Per germline, CDR1 GTSNPN and CDR2 SVGIG (reference sequence). This CDR3 is 14 amino acids long. CDR3 loop: CAWSGDRGDEKLFF. The CDR3 nucleotides are TGTGCCTGGAGTGGGGACAGGGGGGACGAAAAACTGTTTTTT.

The chain is built from TRBV18 and TRBJ1-6; D perhaps matches TRBD1 (5 bases). CDR3 length equals 15 residues. The V end lost 2 bases, the J end lost 9 bases, and 14 bases lay between the germline ends. In germline, CDR1 is KGHSH, CDR2 LQKENI. In DNA form, the CDR3 reads TGTGCCAGCTCACCATTACCTGGGGGAGGTTCACCCCTCCACTTT. Translated, it gives CASSPLPGGGSPLHF. Looking up the rest from reference TRBV18 and TRBJ1-6 gives the full variable domain: NAGVMQNPRHLVRRRGQEARLRCSPMKGHSHVYWYRQLPEEGLKFMVYLQKENIIDESGMPKERFSAEFPKEGPSILRIQQVVRGDSAAYFCASSPLPGGGSPLHFGNGTRLTVT.

J is TRBJ1-6 and V is TRBV30; the D is unclear. Germline V CDR1 and CDR2: GTSNPN, SVGIG (reference sequence). The CDR3 is 14 amino acids. The V and J ends lost 5 bases and 3 bases respectively, with 11 bases between them. Written as DNA, the CDR3 is TGTGCCTGGTCGGGGTCCAGCTATAATTCACCCCTCCACTTT. It codes for CAWSGSSYNSPLHF.

The rearrangement joins TRBV12-2 to TRBJ2-1. TRBV12-2 is marked as a pseudogene. There are 11 residues in the CDR3. Here the CDR3 DNA reads TGTGCAAGTCGCTTAGAGTATGAGCAGTTCTTC. Translated, it gives CASRLEYEQFF.

The chain joins TRBV29-1 to TRBJ1-1; D not certain. Deletions cut 4 bases from V and 4 bases from J, with 10 bases between. This CDR3 contains 12 residues. Per the germline V gene, CDR1 is SQVTM and CDR2 is ANQGSEA. CDR3 residues: CSVVSAGTEAFF. The CDR3 nucleotides are TGCAGCGTTGTTTCCGCGGGCACTGAAGCTTTCTTT.

The gene calls are TRBV29-1 and TRBJ1-5; 9 bases are shared with TRBD1. The CDR3 consists of 14 residues. V was clipped by 7 bases and J by 4 bases; unmatched bases: 8. Per germline, CDR1 SQVTM and CDR2 ANQGSEA. CDR3 protein: CSAGQGTGNQPQHF. As DNA, the CDR3 is TGCAGCGCAGGACAGGGGACGGGTAATCAGCCCCAGCATTTT. Full variable domain (rest looked up from reference TRBV29-1 and TRBJ1-5): SAVISQKPSRDICQRGTSLTIQCQVDSQVTMMFWYRQQPGQSLTLIATANQGSEATYESGFVIDKFPISRPNLTFSTLTVSNMSPEDSSIYLCSAGQGTGNQPQHFGDGTRLSIL.

This clone was seen just once. The gene calls are TRBV6-2 or TRBV6-3 and TRBJ2-1, with 13 bases identical to TRBD2. The trim removed 2 bases at V and 9 bases at J, leaving 10 bases unmatched. In germline, CDR1 is MNHEY, CDR2 SVGEGT. The CDR3 covers 17 residues. The CDR3 sequence is CASSYGLAGERIGEQFF. The CDR3 DNA sequence: TGTGCCAGCAGTTACGGACTAGCGGGAGAAAGGATCGGTGAGCAGTTCTTC.

This clone occurred once. The chain couples TRBV19 to TRBJ2-1, with 7 bases aligning to TRBD2. Germline CDR1 reads LNHDA; CDR2 reads SQIVND (reference sequence). V lost 5 bases and J lost 6; bases outside the gene matches: 10. This CDR3 is 15 amino acids long. The DNA for the CDR3 is TGTGCCAGTAGTCTTTCTAGCGGAGGCCGCAATGAGCAGTTCTTC. It is translated as CASSLSSGGRNEQFF.